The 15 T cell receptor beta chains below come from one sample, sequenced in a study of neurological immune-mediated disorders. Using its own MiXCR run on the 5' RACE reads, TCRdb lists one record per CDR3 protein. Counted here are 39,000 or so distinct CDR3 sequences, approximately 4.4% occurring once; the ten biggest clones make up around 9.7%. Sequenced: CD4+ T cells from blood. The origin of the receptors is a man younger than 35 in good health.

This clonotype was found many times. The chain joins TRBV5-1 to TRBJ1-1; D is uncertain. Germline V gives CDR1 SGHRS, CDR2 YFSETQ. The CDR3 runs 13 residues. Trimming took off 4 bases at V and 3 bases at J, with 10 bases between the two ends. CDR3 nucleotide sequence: TGCGCCAGCAGCAATGGACCGGACACTGAAGCTTTCTTT. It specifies CASSNGPDTEAFF.

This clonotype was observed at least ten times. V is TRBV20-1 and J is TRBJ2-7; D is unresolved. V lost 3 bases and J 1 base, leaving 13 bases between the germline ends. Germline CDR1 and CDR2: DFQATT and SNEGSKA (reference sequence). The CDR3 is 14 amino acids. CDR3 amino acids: CSARGGVASYEQYF. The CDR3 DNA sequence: TGCAGTGCTAGGGGTGGGGTTGCATCCTACGAGCAGTACTTC.

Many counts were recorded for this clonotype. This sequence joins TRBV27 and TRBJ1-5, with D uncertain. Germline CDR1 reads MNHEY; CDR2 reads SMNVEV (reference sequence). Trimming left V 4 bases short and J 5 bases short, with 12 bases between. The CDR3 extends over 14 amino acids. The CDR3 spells CASSSQWTHQPQHF. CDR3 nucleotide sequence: TGTGCCAGCAGTTCCCAATGGACCCATCAGCCCCAGCATTTT.

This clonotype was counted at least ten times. The CDR3 spells CSVLITQPSGHEQFF. DNA of the CDR3: TGCAGCGTTCTGATTACACAGCCCTCGGGTCATGAGCAGTTCTTC. This rearrangement joins TRBV29-1 to TRBJ2-1, with unresolved D. Germline-derived CDR1 and CDR2 are SQVTM and ANQGSEA. This CDR3 region has 15 residues. V lost 5 bases to trimming and J lost 8 bases, with 22 bases between them.

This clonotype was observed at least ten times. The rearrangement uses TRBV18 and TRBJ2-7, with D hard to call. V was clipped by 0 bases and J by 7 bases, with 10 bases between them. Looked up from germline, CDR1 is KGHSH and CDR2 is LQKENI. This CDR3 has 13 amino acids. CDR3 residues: CASSPPNPSEQYF. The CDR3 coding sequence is TGTGCCAGCTCACCACCTAACCCGTCGGAGCAGTACTTC.

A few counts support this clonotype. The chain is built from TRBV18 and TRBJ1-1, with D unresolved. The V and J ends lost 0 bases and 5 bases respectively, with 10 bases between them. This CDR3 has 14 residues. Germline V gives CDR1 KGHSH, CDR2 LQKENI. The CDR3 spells CASSPPAGVTEAFF. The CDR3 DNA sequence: TGTGCCAGCTCACCACCGGCGGGAGTGACTGAAGCTTTCTTT.

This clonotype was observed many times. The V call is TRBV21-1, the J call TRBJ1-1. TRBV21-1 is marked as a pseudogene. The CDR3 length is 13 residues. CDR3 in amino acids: CASSIRVNTEAFF. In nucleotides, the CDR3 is TGTGCCAGCAGCATAAGGGTGAACACTGAAGCTTTCTTT.

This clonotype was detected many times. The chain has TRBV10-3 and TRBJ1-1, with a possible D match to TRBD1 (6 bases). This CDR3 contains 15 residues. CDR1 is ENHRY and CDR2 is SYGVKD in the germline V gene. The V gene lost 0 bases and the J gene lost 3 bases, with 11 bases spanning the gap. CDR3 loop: CAISESTRGYTEAFF. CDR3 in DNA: TGTGCCATCAGTGAGTCGACAAGGGGGTACACTGAAGCTTTCTTT.

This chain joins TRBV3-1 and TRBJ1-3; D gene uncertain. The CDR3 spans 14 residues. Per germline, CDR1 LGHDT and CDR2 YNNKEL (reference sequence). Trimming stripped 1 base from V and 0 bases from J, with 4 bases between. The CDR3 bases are TGTGCCAGCAGCCAAGGCAACTCTGGAAACACCATATATTTT. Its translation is CASSQGNSGNTIYF.

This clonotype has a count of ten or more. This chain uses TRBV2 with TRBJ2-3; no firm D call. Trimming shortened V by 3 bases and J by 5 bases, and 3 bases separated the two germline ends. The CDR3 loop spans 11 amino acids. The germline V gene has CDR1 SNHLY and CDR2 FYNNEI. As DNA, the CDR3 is TGTGCCAGCAGTGATATAGATACGCAGTATTTT. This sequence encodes CASSDIDTQYF.

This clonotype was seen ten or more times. The CDR3 DNA is TGTGCCAGCAGCTTAAGTGTGGACAGAGGGGATCAGCCCCAGCATTTT. Its protein is CASSLSVDRGDQPQHF. The chain carries TRBV7-2 and TRBJ1-5; D is perhaps TRBD1 (6 bases). The germline V gene has CDR1 SGHTA and CDR2 FQGNSA. V was pared by 2 bases and J by 5 bases, with 16 bases between. This CDR3 spans 16 amino acids.

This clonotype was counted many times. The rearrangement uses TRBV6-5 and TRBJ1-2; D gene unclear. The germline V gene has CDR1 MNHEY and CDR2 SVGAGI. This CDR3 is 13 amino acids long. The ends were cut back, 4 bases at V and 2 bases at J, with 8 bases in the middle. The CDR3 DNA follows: TGTGCCAGCAGTTTCGCAGGCAACTATGGCTACACCTTC. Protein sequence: CASSFAGNYGYTF.

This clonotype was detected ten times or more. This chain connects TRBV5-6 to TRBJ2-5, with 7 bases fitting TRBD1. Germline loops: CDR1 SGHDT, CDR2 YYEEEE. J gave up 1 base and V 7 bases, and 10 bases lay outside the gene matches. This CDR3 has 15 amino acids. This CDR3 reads CASGEWTGAQETQYF. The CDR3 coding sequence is TGTGCCAGCGGGGAGTGGACAGGCGCCCAAGAGACCCAGTACTTC.

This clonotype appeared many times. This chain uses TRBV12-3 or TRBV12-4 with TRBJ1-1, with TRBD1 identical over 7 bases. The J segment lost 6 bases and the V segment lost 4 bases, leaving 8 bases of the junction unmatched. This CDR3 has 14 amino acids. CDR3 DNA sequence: TGTGCCAGCAGTTGGGGGCAGGGGGGACCTGAAGCTTTCTTT. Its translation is CASSWGQGGPEAFF.

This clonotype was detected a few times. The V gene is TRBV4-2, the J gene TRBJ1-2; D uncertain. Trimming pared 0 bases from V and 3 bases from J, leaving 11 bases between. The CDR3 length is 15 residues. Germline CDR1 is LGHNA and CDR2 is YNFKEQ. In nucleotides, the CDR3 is TGTGCCAGCAGCCAAGATCGAGGGTTTCACTATGGCTACACCTTC. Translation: CASSQDRGFHYGYTF.